This is a list of T cell receptor beta chains from one sample in a study of blood T cells in healthy people across ages. TCRdb independently ran MiXCR on the 5' RACE reads; one entry per CDR3 protein. The table has 500,000 to 550,000 distinct CDR3 sequences, under 30% seen once. The sample was also reused in another study, on T cells of mothers and their children.

Material for sequencing was blood. The receptors originated from a boy between 5 and 17 years old in good health. The CDR3 runs from the conserved cysteine through the conserved F or W. The order of the fields is J gene, D gene, clone size, V gene, CDR3 protein, CDR3 DNA. D genes are given only for firm matches. Not all rows give a size; the values are once, few, many and, for expanded clones, a class.

j_gene: TRBJ2-5
d_gene: TRBD2
abundance: -
v_gene: TRBV6-1
CDR3aa: CASNRGLAGGGWTQETQYF
CDR3nt: TGCGCCAGCAACAGAGGACTAGCGGGGGGGGGCTGGACCCAAGAGACCCAGTACTTC

j_gene: TRBJ2-7
d_gene: -
abundance: -
v_gene: TRBV6-5
CDR3aa: CASTPIRPKESEQYF
CDR3nt: TGTGCCAGCACCCCCATAAGGCCGAAGGAAAGCGAGCAGTACTTC

j_gene: TRBJ2-1
d_gene: TRBD2
abundance: -
v_gene: TRBV24-1
CDR3aa: CATSDSGLAVVHEQFF
CDR3nt: TGTGCCACCAGTGACTCGGGACTAGCGGTAGTTCATGAGCAGTTCTTC

j_gene: TRBJ2-3
d_gene: TRBD1
abundance: -
v_gene: TRBV10-3
CDR3aa: CAIRGQGTDTQYF
CDR3nt: TGTGCCATCAGGGGACAGGGTACAGATACGCAGTATTTT

j_gene: TRBJ2-7
d_gene: TRBD2
abundance: -
v_gene: TRBV20-1
CDR3aa: CSARTAGAVWAEQYF
CDR3nt: TGCAGTGCTAGAACCGCGGGAGCTGTTTGGGCCGAGCAGTACTTC

j_gene: TRBJ2-5
d_gene: -
abundance: -
v_gene: TRBV3-1
CDR3aa: CASSQVGGGETQYF
CDR3nt: TGTGCCAGCAGCCAAGTTGGCGGTGGAGAGACCCAGTACTTC

j_gene: TRBJ2-3
d_gene: -
abundance: -
v_gene: TRBV7-2
CDR3aa: CASSLDGRVRTDTQYF
CDR3nt: TGTGCCAGCAGCTTAGACGGGCGAGTCCGCACAGATACGCAGTATTTT

j_gene: TRBJ1-5
d_gene: -
abundance: few
v_gene: TRBV7-2
CDR3aa: CASSLGVPYSNQPQHF
CDR3nt: TGTGCCAGCAGCTTAGGGGTCCCCTATAGCAATCAGCCCCAGCATTTT

j_gene: TRBJ2-1
d_gene: TRBD2
abundance: few
v_gene: TRBV7-3
CDR3aa: CASSLTGREGPSEQFF
CDR3nt: TGTGCCAGCAGCTTAACGGGACGGGAGGGCCCTAGTGAGCAGTTCTTC

j_gene: TRBJ1-4
d_gene: -
abundance: -
v_gene: TRBV7-9
CDR3aa: CASSFDRTFEKLFF
CDR3nt: TGTGCCAGCAGCTTCGACAGAACCTTTGAAAAACTGTTTTTT

j_gene: TRBJ1-4
d_gene: -
abundance: -
v_gene: TRBV10-3
CDR3aa: CAISDKTAKNEKLFF
CDR3nt: TGTGCCATCAGTGATAAGACAGCTAAAAATGAAAAACTGTTTTTT

j_gene: TRBJ1-4
d_gene: TRBD1
abundance: few
v_gene: TRBV29-1
CDR3aa: CSVAGQATNEKLFF
CDR3nt: TGCAGCGTAGCTGGACAGGCAACTAATGAAAAACTGTTTTTT

j_gene: TRBJ2-1
d_gene: -
abundance: few
v_gene: TRBV29-1
CDR3aa: CSALQGHHLYNEQFF
CDR3nt: TGCAGCGCATTGCAAGGTCACCACCTATACAATGAGCAGTTCTTC

j_gene: TRBJ1-4
d_gene: -
abundance: many
v_gene: TRBV5-1
CDR3aa: CASSLYDWDEKLFF
CDR3nt: TGCGCCAGCAGTCTTTATGACTGGGATGAAAAACTGTTTTTT

j_gene: TRBJ2-5
d_gene: -
abundance: few
v_gene: TRBV6-5
CDR3aa: CASSYGQGGETQYF
CDR3nt: TGTGCCAGCAGTTATGGTCAGGGGGGAGAGACCCAGTACTTC

j_gene: TRBJ2-1
d_gene: -
abundance: few
v_gene: TRBV20-1
CDR3aa: CSAPTNSRVSEQFF
CDR3nt: TGCAGTGCTCCCACGAATTCTAGGGTGTCTGAGCAGTTCTTC

j_gene: TRBJ2-1
d_gene: TRBD2
abundance: few
v_gene: TRBV6-5
CDR3aa: CASSFLAGGGHEQFF
CDR3nt: TGTGCCAGCAGTTTTCTAGCGGGAGGGGGGCATGAGCAGTTCTTC

j_gene: TRBJ2-6
d_gene: -
abundance: -
v_gene: TRBV6-2/TRBV6-3
CDR3aa: CASTRDGYSGANVLTF
CDR3nt: TGTGCCAGCACCCGGGACGGGTACTCTGGGGCCAACGTCCTGACTTTC

j_gene: TRBJ1-5
d_gene: -
abundance: few
v_gene: TRBV19
CDR3aa: CASSIDLGNNQPQHF
CDR3nt: TGTGCCAGTAGTATAGATCTGGGCAACAATCAGCCCCAGCATTTT

j_gene: TRBJ1-5
d_gene: -
abundance: few
v_gene: TRBV6-6
CDR3aa: CASSYYPGGNQPQHF
CDR3nt: TGTGCCAGCAGTTACTATCCTGGAGGCAATCAGCCCCAGCATTTT

j_gene: TRBJ1-5
d_gene: -
abundance: -
v_gene: TRBV7-9
CDR3aa: CASSLGNYSNQPQHF
CDR3nt: TGTGCCAGCAGCTTAGGGAACTATAGCAATCAGCCCCAGCATTTT

j_gene: TRBJ2-5
d_gene: -
abundance: few
v_gene: TRBV7-9
CDR3aa: CASSLDGVSGRETQYF
CDR3nt: TGTGCCAGCAGCTTAGATGGGGTGTCCGGTAGAGAGACCCAGTACTTC